This TCR beta chain is from a study of OX40 agonist ivuxolimab in advanced cancers. At the level of the study: Head and neck, renal cell, melanoma or hepatocellular carcinoma were the cancers that dose-escalation patients had. Aged roughly 20 to 85 with a mean of approximately 60 years, they were approximately 79% male.

CDR3 length: 16 residues. Trimming removed 5 bases from V and 5 bases from J; junction bases left unmatched: 9. Germline V gene data show CDR1 as LNHNV and CDR2 as YYDKDF (reference sequence). Study-level results: Mean expanded clone counts were higher in CD8+ than CD4+ T cells.

The data were produced by immunoSEQ multiplex PCR, yet TCRdb's version contains in-frame clones alone and is incomplete. The sample yields 25,000 to 30,000 clones, around 82% seen once. Regarding this clone: Antigen specificity is unknown.

This sample comprised CD4+ or CD8+ T cells sorted from blood, obtained in a trial of the OX40 agonist ivuxolimab. The rearrangement links TRBV15 to TRBJ2-5; 12 positions agree with TRBD1. This TCR was sampled from an adult with an advanced solid tumor such as melanoma, head and neck, liver or kidney cancer. The CDR3 DNA follows: TGTGCCACCAGCGGGGGCCCGGGACAGGGGGCCGAGACCCAGTACTTC. Its protein is CATSGGPGQGAETQYF.